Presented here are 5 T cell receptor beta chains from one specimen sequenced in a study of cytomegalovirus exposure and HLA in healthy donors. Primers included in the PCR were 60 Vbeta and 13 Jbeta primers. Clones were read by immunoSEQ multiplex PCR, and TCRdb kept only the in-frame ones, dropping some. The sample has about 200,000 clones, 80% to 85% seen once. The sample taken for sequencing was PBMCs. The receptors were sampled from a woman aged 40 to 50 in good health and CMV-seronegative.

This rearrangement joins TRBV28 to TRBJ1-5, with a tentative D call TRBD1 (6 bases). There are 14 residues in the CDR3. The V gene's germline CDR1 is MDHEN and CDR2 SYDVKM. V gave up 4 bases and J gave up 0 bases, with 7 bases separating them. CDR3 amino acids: CASSWDNSNQPQHF. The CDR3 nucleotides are TGTGCCAGCAGTTGGGACAATAGCAATCAGCCCCAGCATTTT.

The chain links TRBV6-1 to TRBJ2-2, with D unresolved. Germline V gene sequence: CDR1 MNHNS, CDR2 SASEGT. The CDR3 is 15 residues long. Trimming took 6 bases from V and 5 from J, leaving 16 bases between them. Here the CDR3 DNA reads TGTGCCAGCAGCCCTTCTCGTAAGAGAACCGGGGAGCTGTTTTTT. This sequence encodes CASSPSRKRTGELFF.

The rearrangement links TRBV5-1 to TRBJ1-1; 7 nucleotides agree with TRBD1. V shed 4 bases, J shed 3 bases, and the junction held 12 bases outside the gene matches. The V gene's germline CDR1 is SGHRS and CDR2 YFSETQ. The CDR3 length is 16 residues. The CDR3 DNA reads TGCGCCAGCAGCGTATTCCGACAGGGCTCGGACACTGAAGCTTTCTTT. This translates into CASSVFRQGSDTEAFF.

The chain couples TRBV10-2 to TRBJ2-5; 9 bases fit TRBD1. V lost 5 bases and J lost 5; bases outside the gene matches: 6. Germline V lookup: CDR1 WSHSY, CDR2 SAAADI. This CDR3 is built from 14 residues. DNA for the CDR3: TGCGCCAGCAGTTCCGGACAGGGGCCCGAGACCCAGTACTTC. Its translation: CASSSGQGPETQYF.

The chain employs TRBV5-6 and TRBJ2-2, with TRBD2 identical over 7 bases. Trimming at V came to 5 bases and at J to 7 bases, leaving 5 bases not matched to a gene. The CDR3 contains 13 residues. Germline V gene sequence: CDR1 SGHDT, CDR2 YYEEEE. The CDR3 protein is CASSPREGGELFF. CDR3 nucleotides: TGTGCCAGCAGTCCGAGGGAGGGCGGGGAGCTGTTTTTT.